This entry lists 30 T cell receptor beta chains sequenced from one sample in a study of CD8 T cells in ankylosing spondylitis. TCRdb called the 5' RACE reads again in MiXCR, with one record for every CDR3 protein. Of roughly 190,000 distinct CDR3 sequences listed, roughly 13% were seen once; the top ten hold about 15%. The sample comprised blood, either unsorted or a sorted T cell fraction (not recorded which). Source of these receptors: a male donor with ankylosing spondylitis or in good health (not recorded which).

The chain links TRBV12-3 or TRBV12-4 to TRBJ1-1, with a tentative D call TRBD1 (5 bases). The V end was cut by 4 bases, the J end by 6 bases, with 21 bases between. The length of the CDR3 is 16 residues. CDR3 residues: CASSYHGGEQVPEAFF. CDR3 DNA: TGTGCCAGCAGTTACCACGGGGGGGAACAGGTCCCTGAAGCTTTCTTT.

The chain combines TRBV5-1 with TRBJ1-1, with D perhaps matching TRBD1 (5 bases). Per the germline V gene, CDR1 is SGHRS and CDR2 is YFSETQ. The CDR3 has 14 residues. V shed 4 bases and J shed 6 bases, with 16 bases lying between them. The CDR3 spells CASSTETVVSEAFF. CDR3 bases: TGCGCCAGCAGCACCGAGACAGTTGTATCTGAAGCTTTCTTT.

This clonotype showed up many times. The chain has TRBV5-1 and TRBJ2-7, with D uncertain. Trimming cost V 4 bases and J 1 base, with 12 bases left between them. The length of the CDR3 is 14 residues. Germline CDR1 is SGHRS and CDR2 is YFSETQ. In DNA form, the CDR3 reads TGCGCCAGCAGCCTGTCGGACGGATCCTACGAGCAGTACTTC. It encodes CASSLSDGSYEQYF.

This clonotype appeared a few times. The V and J genes are TRBV27 and TRBJ2-7; D is undetermined. Germline CDR1 MNHEY, CDR2 SMNVEV (reference sequence). V was shortened by 6 bases and J by 5 bases, with 14 bases between the two germline ends. The CDR3 extends over 13 amino acids. The CDR3 loop reads CASRQAWVDEQYF. The DNA of the CDR3 is TGTGCCAGCAGGCAGGCGTGGGTCGACGAGCAGTACTTC.

This clonotype was counted a few times. The gene calls are TRBV20-1 and TRBJ2-2; 14 bases are a match to TRBD2. J gave up 0 bases and V 1 base, and 10 bases lay outside the gene matches. Germline CDR1 reads DFQATT; CDR2 reads SNEGSKA (reference sequence). CDR3 length: 20 amino acids. The CDR3 reads CSARAYPGTSGSANTGELFF. CDR3 DNA sequence: TGCAGTGCTAGAGCTTATCCCGGGACTAGCGGGAGCGCGAACACCGGGGAGCTGTTTTTT.

The chain uses TRBV21-1 and TRBJ2-7; the D segment call TRBD2 is taken from the table without a DNA check. TRBV21-1 is designated a pseudogene. This CDR3 region has 17 residues. The DNA of the CDR3 is TGTGCCAGCAGCAAAGAAGGGGGTAGCGGGGGATATTACGAGCAGTACTTC. This sequence encodes CASSKEGGSGGYYEQYF.

This clonotype was counted between two and nine times. This chain joins TRBV9 and TRBJ1-6; 9 positions agree with TRBD1. The CDR3 is 16 residues long. In germline, CDR1 is SGDLS, CDR2 YYNGEE. Unmatched junction bases numbered 10, after V lost 3 bases and J lost 9 bases. The CDR3 DNA sequence: TGTGCCAGCAGCGACACGGACAGGGGAGTCGCTTCACCCCTCCACTTT. Amino acid sequence: CASSDTDRGVASPLHF.

This clonotype was counted only a few times. The chain links TRBV20-1 to TRBJ2-2; 8 bases map to TRBD2. V trimming: 0 bases; J trimming: 0 bases; junction bases outside the gene matches: 6. The length of the CDR3 is 17 residues. The germline V gene encodes CDR1 DFQATT and CDR2 SNEGSKA (reference sequence). CDR3 in amino acids: CSARDLREGTNTGELFF. CDR3 nucleotide sequence: TGCAGTGCTAGAGATCTTCGGGAGGGGACGAACACCGGGGAGCTGTTTTTT.

The gene calls are TRBV11-2 and TRBJ2-1; 9 bases are shared with TRBD2. This CDR3 has 16 residues. With V trimmed by 5 bases and J by 9 bases, 14 bases remained unmatched. From germline, CDR1 is SGHAT and CDR2 FQNNGV. CDR3 protein: CASSQPILAGWGEQFF. CDR3 nucleotides: TGTGCCAGCAGCCAGCCCATACTAGCGGGCTGGGGTGAGCAGTTCTTC. Full variable domain (rest looked up from reference TRBV11-2 and TRBJ2-1): EAGVAQSPRYKIIEKRQSVAFWCNPISGHATLYWYQQILGQGPKLLIQFQNNGVVDDSQLPKDRFSAERLKGVDSTLKIQPAKLEDSAVYLCASSQPILAGWGEQFFGPGTRLTVL.

In its sample, this clonotype was seen a few times. The chain carries TRBV2 and TRBJ1-5; D uncertain. The CDR3 covers 13 residues. Germline CDR1 reads SNHLY; CDR2 reads FYNNEI. Trimming took 5 bases from V and 3 from J, leaving 8 bases between them. DNA for the CDR3: TGTGCCAGCAGTAAATCGTACAATCAGCCCCAGCATTTT. Amino acids: CASSKSYNQPQHF. The full variable domain, rest sourced from reference TRBV2 and TRBJ1-5, is EPEVTQTPSHQVTQMGQEVILRCVPISNHLYFYWYRQILGQKVEFLVSFYNNEISEKSEIFDDQFSVERPDGSNFTLKIRSTKLEDSAMYFCASSKSYNQPQHFGDGTRLSIL.

The rearrangement uses TRBV5-5 and TRBJ2-3; D perhaps matches TRBD2 (6 bases). The CDR3 extends over 15 amino acids. Looked up from germline, CDR1 is SGHKS and CDR2 is YYEKEE (reference sequence). V shed 9 bases and J shed 4 bases, with 21 bases lying between them. The CDR3: CAMGSGTSIPDTQYF. The CDR3 DNA is TGTGCCATGGGCTCCGGGACTTCAATCCCAGATACGCAGTATTTT.

This chain uses TRBV9 with TRBJ2-1; no firm D call. The CDR3 runs 14 residues. V gave up 4 bases and J gave up 4 bases, with 12 bases separating them. Germline V gene lookup returns CDR1 SGDLS and CDR2 YYNGEE. Here the CDR3 DNA reads TGTGCCAGCAGCCCCCCCGGGCGGTACAATGAGCAGTTCTTC. This translates into CASSPPGRYNEQFF. The whole variable domain, remainder taken from reference TRBV9 and TRBJ2-1, is DSGVTQTPKHLITATGQRVTLRCSPRSGDLSVYWYQQSLDQGLQFLIQYYNGEERAKGNILERFSAQQFPDLHSELNLSSLELGDSALYFCASSPPGRYNEQFFGPGTRLTVL.

A few counts support this clonotype. The rearrangement uses TRBV5-1 and TRBJ2-1; D is ambiguous. Germline V gene data show CDR1 as SGHRS and CDR2 as YFSETQ. This CDR3 spans 19 amino acids. With 3 bases removed from V and 1 base from J, the gap between germline ends came to 23 bases. The CDR3 is CASSSISGRVFLSYNEQFF. CDR3 DNA sequence: TGCGCCAGCAGCTCGATCTCGGGTCGGGTCTTTCTATCCTACAATGAGCAGTTCTTC.

This clonotype was counted ten times or more. This rearrangement joins TRBV20-1 to TRBJ2-1, with unresolved D. Trimming pared 7 bases from V and 3 bases from J, leaving 13 bases between. CDR3 length: 13 amino acids. Germline assignment: CDR1 DFQATT and CDR2 SNEGSKA (reference sequence). The CDR3 sequence: CSGGQIDYNEQFF. DNA of the CDR3: TGCAGTGGCGGCCAGATTGACTACAATGAGCAGTTCTTC.

This clonotype turned up a few times. The CDR3 protein is CASSRTVPSGNTIYF. The CDR3 nucleotides are TGCGCCAGCAGCCGGACAGTCCCCTCTGGAAACACCATATATTTT. This rearrangement joins TRBV5-1 to TRBJ1-3; D might be TRBD1 (6 bases). The CDR3 consists of 15 residues. Trimming cost V 4 bases and J 0 bases, with 11 bases left between them. Germline assignment: CDR1 SGHRS and CDR2 YFSETQ.

There are a few counts of this clonotype. V and J are TRBV6-2 or TRBV6-3 and TRBJ2-5, with a weak D call TRBD2 (5 bases). Per germline, CDR1 MNHEY and CDR2 SVGEGT. V lost 3 bases, J lost 5 bases, and 16 bases lay in between. This CDR3 comprises 15 residues. The CDR3: CASSYGFQRGETQYF. CDR3 coding DNA: TGTGCCAGCAGTTATGGGTTCCAACGAGGGGAGACCCAGTACTTC.

V and J are TRBV14 and TRBJ2-7; 7 bases are shared with TRBD1. The CDR3 is 14 amino acids. Germline V gene lookup returns CDR1 SGHDN and CDR2 FVKESK. After removal of 3 bases from V and 3 bases from J, the junction contained 5 bases not matched to a gene. CDR3 DNA: TGTGCCAGCAGCCAGCACGACAGGGTCTACGAGCAGTACTTC. Translated, it gives CASSQHDRVYEQYF.

This clonotype has a handful of counts. The chain couples TRBV11-1 to TRBJ1-1; no firm D call. Germline V gene data show CDR1 as SGHAT and CDR2 as FQDESV (reference sequence). The CDR3 is 14 amino acids. The V end lost 0 bases, the J end lost 1 base, and 6 bases lay between the germline ends. CDR3 residues: CASSLAMANTEAFF. The CDR3 DNA reads TGTGCCAGCAGCTTAGCGATGGCGAACACTGAAGCTTTCTTT.

The V call is TRBV27, the J call TRBJ2-3; 9 bases line up with TRBD1. The trim removed 8 bases at V and 4 bases at J, leaving 13 bases unmatched. The CDR3 length is 16 residues. Germline V gene sequence: CDR1 MNHEY, CDR2 SMNVEV (reference sequence). Here the CDR3 DNA reads TGTGCCAGCGTTTTAACGGACAGGGGTGAGGCAGATACGCAGTATTTT. Its translation is CASVLTDRGEADTQYF.

This clonotype was observed a single time. CDR3: CASSLGSWTGVNEQFF. The CDR3 DNA reads TGTGCCAGCAGCTTAGGATCATGGACAGGGGTCAATGAGCAGTTCTTC. The J gene is TRBJ2-1, the V gene TRBV11-3; the match to TRBD1 covers 9 bases. The V and J ends lost 1 base and 6 bases, in that order; junction bases with no gene match: 7. The CDR3 contains 16 residues. Germline V CDR1 and CDR2: SGHNT, YENEEA. Looking up the rest from reference TRBV11-3 and TRBJ2-1 gives the full variable domain: EAGVVQSPRYKIIEKKQPVAFWCNPISGHNTLYWYLQNLGQGPELLIRYENEEAVDDSQLPKDRFSAERLKGVDSTLKIQPAELGDSAVYLCASSLGSWTGVNEQFFGPGTRLTVL.

In its sample, this clonotype was seen many times. DNA for the CDR3: TGTGCCAGCAGCCGTCATAGCGGGACCAGACCTTCCTACAATGAGCAGTTCTTC. It yields the protein CASSRHSGTRPSYNEQFF. J is TRBJ2-1 and V is TRBV3-1; 8 nucleotides agree with TRBD2. CDR1 LGHDT and CDR2 YNNKEL come from the germline V gene (reference sequence). V dropped 4 bases and J dropped 1; count of bases not matched to a gene: 12. CDR3 length: 18 residues.

The chain combines TRBV12-3 or TRBV12-4 with TRBJ2-2; D gene unclear. Deletions cut 6 bases from V and 5 bases from J, with 13 bases between. The CDR3 is 14 amino acids. The CDR3 here is CASRDPMGTGELFF. In nucleotides, the CDR3 is TGTGCCAGCAGGGACCCCATGGGGACCGGGGAGCTGTTTTTT.

This chain links TRBV11-1 with TRBJ1-1; D remains ambiguous. This CDR3 spans 13 amino acids. Deletions cut 1 base from V and 1 base from J, with 4 bases between. The germline gives CDR1 SGHAT, CDR2 FQDESV (reference sequence). CDR3 DNA sequence: TGTGCCAGCAGCTTAGACTGGAACACTGAAGCTTTCTTT. As protein: CASSLDWNTEAFF.

This clonotype was seen more than once but under ten times. The rearrangement links TRBV20-1 to TRBJ1-5; D possibly corresponds to TRBD1 (5 bases). This CDR3 is built from 13 residues. From germline, CDR1 is DFQATT and CDR2 SNEGSKA (reference sequence). Trimming shortened V by 4 bases and J by 2 bases, and 9 bases separated the two germline ends. CDR3: CSAISGGNQPQHF. The DNA for the CDR3 is TGCAGTGCTATTTCGGGGGGCAATCAGCCCCAGCATTTT.

Only a few counts were recorded for this clonotype. The V gene is TRBV12-3 or TRBV12-4, the J gene TRBJ1-1; a weak D match, TRBD1 (6 bases). The V gene lost 6 bases and the J gene lost 8 bases, with 16 bases spanning the gap. This CDR3 is 13 amino acids long. DNA for the CDR3: TGTGCCAGCAGACCTCGACAGGTCCCGGAAGCTTTCTTT. Translating gives CASRPRQVPEAFF.

V gene TRBV4-1 combines with J gene TRBJ2-2; a weak D match, TRBD1 (6 bases). The germline CDR1 and CDR2 sequences are MGHRA and YSYEKL. V gave up 9 bases and J gave up 2 bases, with 13 bases separating them. CDR3 size: 14 residues. CDR3 nucleotide sequence: TGCGCCAGTTCCCAGGGGAGCAACACCGGGGAGCTGTTTTTT. This sequence encodes CASSQGSNTGELFF.

The rearrangement joins TRBV2 to TRBJ2-1, with 7 bases matching TRBD2. V shed 0 bases and J 7 bases; nucleotides not matched to a gene: 6. Per germline, CDR1 SNHLY and CDR2 FYNNEI. This CDR3 spans 15 amino acids. The CDR3: CASSEAPPRENEQFF. The DNA of the CDR3 is TGTGCCAGCAGTGAAGCGCCTCCGCGGGAGAATGAGCAGTTCTTC. Supplemented by reference TRBV2 and TRBJ2-1, the full variable domain reads EPEVTQTPSHQVTQMGQEVILRCVPISNHLYFYWYRQILGQKVEFLVSFYNNEISEKSEIFDDQFSVERPDGSNFTLKIRSTKLEDSAMYFCASSEAPPRENEQFFGPGTRLTVL.

V usage is TRBV3-1 and J usage is TRBJ2-3, with 10 bases that match TRBD2. CDR1 and CDR2 (germline): LGHDT, YNNKEL (reference sequence). The V gene end was trimmed by 1 base and the J gene end by 6 bases; junction bases not matched to a gene: 7. This CDR3 region has 16 residues. The CDR3 nucleotides read TGTGCCAGCAGCCAAGGGACTAGCGGAGGGAGGGATACGCAGTATTTT. This codes for CASSQGTSGGRDTQYF.

This clonotype was counted between two and nine times. The CDR3 region is CASSQRSGGGANNEQFF. CDR3 bases: TGTGCCAGCAGCCAAAGGAGTGGAGGGGGGGCAAACAATGAGCAGTTCTTC. The chain links TRBV3-1 to TRBJ2-1; D might be TRBD2 (7 bases). V lost 2 bases, J lost 5 bases, and 19 bases lay in between. CDR1 LGHDT and CDR2 YNNKEL come from the germline V gene (reference sequence). This CDR3 is built from 17 residues.

This clonotype was counted a few times. The V and J genes are TRBV12-5 and TRBJ2-3; the match to TRBD2 covers 10 bases. This CDR3 is built from 16 residues. The V gene's germline CDR1 is LGHNT and CDR2 FRNRAP. V shed 6 bases and J 8 bases; nucleotides not matched to a gene: 14. The CDR3 protein is CASGRSLAGVDGTQYF. The CDR3 DNA reads as TGTGCTAGTGGCCGTTCTCTAGCGGGGGTCGATGGTACGCAGTATTTT.